This TCR beta chain was captured in a study of shared clonotypes between healthy human individuals. Findings and caveats of the study: Relative to their counterparts shared across all four donors, non-shared clonotypes exhibited diminished generation probabilities.

Assay: immunoSEQ multiplex PCR; the TCRdb copy retains only in-frame clones and omits some. The sample lists about 870,000 clones; over 90% were seen once. Only CD45RO-negative cells positively selected for CCR7 counted as naive CD8 cells, so terminally differentiated effector memory CD45RA+ cells were excluded. With respect to this clone: What it binds is unknown. This sample includes further DNA sequences coding for the same CDR3.

The CDR3 has 13 amino acids. Germline CDR1 LNHDA, CDR2 SQIVND (reference sequence). Deletions cut 2 bases from V and 5 bases from J, with 6 bases between. The V call is TRBV19, the J call TRBJ2-2; D perhaps matches TRBD2 (6 bases). This TCR came from a man aged 30-40 years in good health. What was sequenced was naive CD8+ T cells sorted from blood. CDR3 loop: CASSISGTGELFF. The CDR3 region has the DNA TGTGCCAGTAGTATAAGCGGGACCGGGGAGCTGTTTTTT.